This T cell receptor (beta chain) was identified during a study of T cells in Graves' hyperthyroidism and ophthalmopathy. Trimming took off 7 bases at V and 2 bases at J, with 12 bases between the two ends. The CDR3 is 13 amino acids. From germline, CDR1 is DFQATT and CDR2 SNEGSKA (reference sequence). This clonotype was seen a handful of times. Researchers amplified the TCR beta CDR3 regions from RNA transcripts. The HTBI primer set was used in a first-round RT-PCR of the TCR CDR3. MiXCR, applied by TCRdb to the multiplex PCR reads, yields one record per CDR3 protein. The sample lists hundreds of thousands of distinct CDR3 sequences, 46% occurring once. Absent ophthalmopathy progression within 18 months defined stable Graves' hyperthyroidism. Criteria for exclusion of patients were uncontrolled infection, other autoimmune disease, pregnancy or lactation.

Source material: peripheral blood or thyroid tissue (not recorded which). The chain couples TRBV20-1 to TRBJ1-5; D ambiguous. The source is a woman in her late teens or twenties with Graves' hyperthyroidism. The CDR3 DNA reads as TGCAGTGTGCCCCTTGTGGGCAATCAGCCCCAGCATTTT. It translates to CSVPLVGNQPQHF.